The rows below give T cell receptor beta chains drawn from one sample of a study of T cells in Graves' hyperthyroidism and ophthalmopathy. TCRdb re-called the multiplex PCR reads with MiXCR, one entry per CDR3 protein. This table has about 640,000 distinct CDR3 sequences, less than 25% appearing once. Sequencing was performed on blood. These receptors came from a young man with Graves' ophthalmopathy. CDR3s include the opening cysteine and the closing phenylalanine or tryptophan. The order of the fields is CDR3 protein, CDR3 DNA, clone size, V gene, J gene, D gene. D genes are given only for firm matches. Some rows mark clone size as missing; the rest say once, few, many or name a class of expanded clone.

CDR3aa: CASSLSDSGRVSDTQYF
CDR3nt: TGTGCCAGCAGCTTATCCGATAGCGGGAGGGTCTCAGATACGCAGTATTTT
abundance: few
v_gene: TRBV11-2
j_gene: TRBJ2-3
d_gene: TRBD2

CDR3aa: CASSLRTGLENTIYF
CDR3nt: TGTGCCAGCAGTCTTAGGACAGGGCTGGAGAACACCATATATTTT
abundance: few
v_gene: TRBV6-1
j_gene: TRBJ1-3
d_gene: TRBD1

CDR3aa: CASSQDLTGCPSWPQHF
CDR3nt: TGTGCCAGCAGCCAAGATTTGACAGGGTGCCCCAGTTGGCCCCAGCATTTT
abundance: few
v_gene: TRBV14
j_gene: TRBJ1-5
d_gene: TRBD1

CDR3aa: CASSSLAPDTQYF
CDR3nt: TGTGCCAGCAGTTCTCTAGCGCCAGATACGCAGTATTTT
abundance: few
v_gene: TRBV28
j_gene: TRBJ2-3
d_gene: -

CDR3aa: CASSPRQNSNYGYTF
CDR3nt: TGTGCCAGCTCACCCAGACAGAATTCTAACTATGGCTACACCTTC
abundance: few
v_gene: TRBV18
j_gene: TRBJ1-2
d_gene: -

CDR3aa: CAISRDRGSGNTIYF
CDR3nt: TGTGCCATCAGTAGGGACAGGGGCTCTGGAAACACCATATATTTT
abundance: -
v_gene: TRBV10-3
j_gene: TRBJ1-3
d_gene: TRBD1

CDR3aa: CASSIYGETYEQYF
CDR3nt: TGTGCCAGTAGTATTTACGGGGAAACCTACGAGCAGTACTTC
abundance: few
v_gene: TRBV19
j_gene: TRBJ2-7
d_gene: -

CDR3aa: CASSLTNMEETQYF
CDR3nt: TGTGCCAGCAGTTTGACCAACATGGAGGAGACCCAGTACTTC
abundance: -
v_gene: TRBV27
j_gene: TRBJ2-5
d_gene: -

CDR3aa: CASSLVGREDETQYF
CDR3nt: TGTGCCAGCAGCTTAGTAGGCAGGGAGGATGAGACCCAGTACTTC
abundance: few
v_gene: TRBV7-9
j_gene: TRBJ2-5
d_gene: -

CDR3aa: CSVEVSFGQGDYGYTF
CDR3nt: TGCAGCGTTGAAGTTTCGTTCGGGCAGGGCGACTATGGCTACACCTTC
abundance: few
v_gene: TRBV29-1
j_gene: TRBJ1-2
d_gene: -

CDR3aa: CASLAGTGNTDTQYF
CDR3nt: TGTGCTAGTCTGGCTGGGACAGGGAACACAGATACGCAGTATTTT
abundance: few
v_gene: TRBV12-5
j_gene: TRBJ2-3
d_gene: TRBD1

CDR3aa: CASGPGTSGSTDTQYF
CDR3nt: TGTGCCAGCGGCCCTGGGACTAGCGGTAGCACAGATACGCAGTATTTT
abundance: few
v_gene: TRBV3-1
j_gene: TRBJ2-3
d_gene: TRBD2

CDR3aa: CASSIGGERTEAFF
CDR3nt: TGTGCCAGTAGTATAGGAGGGGAGCGCACTGAAGCTTTCTTT
abundance: few
v_gene: TRBV19
j_gene: TRBJ1-1
d_gene: -

CDR3aa: CASSNLTGHYEQYF
CDR3nt: TGTGCCAGCTCAAACCTGACAGGACACTACGAGCAGTACTTC
abundance: many
v_gene: TRBV18
j_gene: TRBJ2-7
d_gene: -

CDR3aa: CASSMWGTSGYEQYF
CDR3nt: TGCGCCAGCAGCATGTGGGGGACTAGCGGCTACGAGCAGTACTTC
abundance: once
v_gene: TRBV5-1
j_gene: TRBJ2-7
d_gene: TRBD2

CDR3aa: CASSFPAISGNTIYF
CDR3nt: TGTGCCAGCAGTTTCCCGGCGATCTCTGGAAACACCATATATTTT
abundance: many
v_gene: TRBV28
j_gene: TRBJ1-3
d_gene: -

CDR3aa: CATTGTGAYEQYF
CDR3nt: TGTGCCACCACCGGGACAGGTGCTTACGAGCAGTACTTC
abundance: many
v_gene: TRBV28
j_gene: TRBJ2-7
d_gene: TRBD1

CDR3aa: CSATRGQPTNTGELFF
CDR3nt: TGCAGTGCTACCCGGGGACAGCCAACGAACACCGGGGAGCTGTTTTTT
abundance: few
v_gene: TRBV20-1
j_gene: TRBJ2-2
d_gene: TRBD1

CDR3aa: CASSRRGLGTEAFF
CDR3nt: TGTGCCAGCAGTCGCCGGGGGTTAGGTACTGAAGCTTTCTTT
abundance: many
v_gene: TRBV27
j_gene: TRBJ1-1
d_gene: -

CDR3aa: CASSLFWDSDFSGANVLTF
CDR3nt: TGTGCCAGCAGTCTCTTCTGGGACAGCGACTTTTCTGGGGCCAACGTCCTGACTTTC
abundance: few
v_gene: TRBV6-1
j_gene: TRBJ2-6
d_gene: TRBD1

CDR3aa: CASSYTIYNEQFF
CDR3nt: TGTGCCAGCAGTTACACTATTTACAATGAGCAGTTCTTC
abundance: -
v_gene: TRBV6-2/TRBV6-3
j_gene: TRBJ2-1
d_gene: -

CDR3aa: CASKDVMNTEAFF
CDR3nt: TGTGCCAGTAAGGACGTCATGAACACTGAAGCTTTCTTT
abundance: -
v_gene: TRBV19
j_gene: TRBJ1-1
d_gene: -

CDR3aa: CATSDFGQGDHNEQFF
CDR3nt: TGTGCCACCAGTGATTTTGGCCAGGGGGACCACAATGAGCAGTTCTTC
abundance: -
v_gene: TRBV24-1
j_gene: TRBJ2-1
d_gene: TRBD1

CDR3aa: CASSLSRGELFF
CDR3nt: TGCGCCAGCAGCTTGAGCCGGGGGGAGCTGTTTTTT
abundance: -
v_gene: TRBV5-1
j_gene: TRBJ2-2
d_gene: -

CDR3aa: CASSQATGFSYEQYF
CDR3nt: TGCGCCAGCAGCCAAGCTACAGGGTTTAGCTACGAGCAGTACTTC
abundance: -
v_gene: TRBV4-3
j_gene: TRBJ2-7
d_gene: -

CDR3aa: CSARDVLGLAGYTGELFF
CDR3nt: TGCAGTGCTAGAGATGTACTTGGACTAGCGGGTTACACCGGGGAGCTGTTTTTT
abundance: few
v_gene: TRBV20-1
j_gene: TRBJ2-2
d_gene: TRBD2

CDR3aa: CASSPQGTGNTQYF
CDR3nt: TGTGCCAGCAGCCCGCAGGGGACCGGGAATACGCAGTATTTT
abundance: few
v_gene: TRBV7-9
j_gene: TRBJ2-3
d_gene: -

CDR3aa: CSARGQQDPSYEQYF
CDR3nt: TGCAGTGCTAGAGGACAGCAGGATCCATCCTACGAGCAGTACTTC
abundance: -
v_gene: TRBV20-1
j_gene: TRBJ2-7
d_gene: -

CDR3aa: CSAGAEGGIYNEQFF
CDR3nt: TGCAGTGCTGGGGCAGAGGGCGGGATCTACAATGAGCAGTTCTTC
abundance: -
v_gene: TRBV20-1
j_gene: TRBJ2-1
d_gene: -

CDR3aa: CASSPIPGGNSPLHF
CDR3nt: TGTGCCAGCAGCCCGATCCCGGGGGGGAATTCACCCCTCCACTTT
abundance: -
v_gene: TRBV11-2
j_gene: TRBJ1-6
d_gene: -

CDR3aa: CASSLGRGNSPLHF
CDR3nt: TGTGCCAGCAGCTTAGGTAGGGGTAATTCACCCCTCCACTTT
abundance: few
v_gene: TRBV7-2
j_gene: TRBJ1-6
d_gene: -

CDR3aa: CASRGQGVPSSYNEQFF
CDR3nt: TGTGCCAGCAGGGGACAGGGGGTCCCTAGCTCCTACAATGAGCAGTTCTTC
abundance: few
v_gene: TRBV2
j_gene: TRBJ2-1
d_gene: TRBD1

CDR3aa: CASGGELAGYNEQFF
CDR3nt: TGTGCCAGCGGAGGGGAACTAGCGGGATACAATGAGCAGTTCTTC
abundance: few
v_gene: TRBV6-2/TRBV6-3
j_gene: TRBJ2-1
d_gene: TRBD2

CDR3aa: CSARKREGPSYNEQFF
CDR3nt: TGCAGTGCTAGGAAGCGGGAGGGTCCCTCCTACAATGAGCAGTTCTTC
abundance: -
v_gene: TRBV20-1
j_gene: TRBJ2-1
d_gene: TRBD2

CDR3aa: CASSPLDSTDTQYF
CDR3nt: TGTGCCAGCAGCCCCCTGGACAGCACAGATACGCAGTATTTT
abundance: few
v_gene: TRBV7-9
j_gene: TRBJ2-3
d_gene: -

CDR3aa: CASSPNPVSYEQYF
CDR3nt: TGTGCCAGCAGCCCAAATCCCGTTTCCTACGAGCAGTACTTC
abundance: -
v_gene: TRBV6-1
j_gene: TRBJ2-7
d_gene: -

CDR3aa: CASSSPSAGAYNLYEQYF
CDR3nt: TGTGCCAGCAGCTCCCCGTCGGCGGGAGCGTATAACCTTTACGAGCAGTACTTC
abundance: -
v_gene: TRBV12-3/TRBV12-4
j_gene: TRBJ2-7
d_gene: TRBD2

CDR3aa: CASSQDRADYTDTQYF
CDR3nt: TGCGCCAGCAGCCAAGATCGGGCAGATTACACAGATACGCAGTATTTT
abundance: few
v_gene: TRBV4-1
j_gene: TRBJ2-3
d_gene: -